This T cell receptor (beta chain) was obtained from a study of response to subunit inactivated influenza vaccine. The CDR3 sequence is 21 residues long. CDR1 is MGHRA, CDR2 YSYEKL, per germline. V lost 4 bases and J lost 0, with 28 bases in between. Study conclusions and caveats: The authors proposed limited new T cell recruitment per seasonal influenza vaccination.

TCRdb fed the RT-PCR reads into MiXCR, producing one record per CDR3 protein. The sample includes hundreds of thousands of distinct CDR3 sequences, 14% of them seen just once. Regarding this clonotype: Its matching antigen is unknown.

The sample here was PBMCs from blood, taken roughly 15 days before vaccination. The TCR sequence derives from a man aged 50 or older who received an inactivated influenza vaccine. J is TRBJ2-1 and V is TRBV4-1; possible D gene TRBD2, 6 bases. CDR3 loop: CASSPQRSLASRLVSYNEQFF. As DNA, the CDR3 is TGCGCCAGCAGCCCCCAAAGGTCACTAGCCAGCCGACTGGTCTCCTACAATGAGCAGTTCTTC.